The rows below give T cell receptor beta chains drawn from one sample of a study of blood T cell repertoires in COVID-19. Profiled with immunoSEQ multiplex PCR; TCRdb holds only in-frame clones, not every one. The repertoire includes around 220,000 clones, around 84% of them detected once, and around 7.4% sits in the top ten. Specimen: PBMCs or T cells enriched from blood (not recorded which). All receptors come from a woman aged 40 to 55 with acute COVID-19. The CDR3 runs from the conserved cysteine through the conserved F or W. The D gene is left open where the match is weak. Clone sizes are given selectively: once, few, many, or a class where the clone is expanded.

V gene,D gene,clone size,J gene,CDR3 protein,CDR3 DNA
TRBV4-2,-,-,TRBJ2-7,CASSPGIVSVNSYEQYF,TGTGCCAGCAGCCCCGGTATTGTATCTGTGAACTCCTACGAGCAGTACTTC
TRBV7-9,TRBD1,-,TRBJ2-6,CASSLLWDRGSGANVLTF,TGTGCCAGCAGCTTACTCTGGGACAGGGGCTCTGGGGCCAACGTCCTGACTTTC
TRBV28,-,-,TRBJ1-4,CASSLSGFAGDGEKLFF,TGTGCCAGCAGTTTGAGTGGGTTTGCGGGGGACGGTGAAAAACTGTTTTTT
TRBV3-1/TRBV3-2,-,-,TRBJ1-2,CASSQGHRVRGYTF,TGTGCCAGCAGCCAAGGACATCGTGTCCGCGGCTACACCTTC
TRBV7-8,TRBD2,-,TRBJ2-2,CASSSMSGTNTGELFF,TGTGCCAGCAGCTCTATGAGCGGGACGAACACCGGGGAGCTGTTTTTT
TRBV2,TRBD1,-,TRBJ1-4,CASSGDSNEKLFF,TGTGCCAGCAGTGGGGACAGTAATGAAAAACTGTTTTTT
TRBV6-1,TRBD1,-,TRBJ1-5,CASSEMVRGLDQPQHF,TGTGCCAGCAGTGAAATGGTCAGGGGGCTGGATCAGCCCCAGCATTTT
TRBV18,TRBD1,-,TRBJ1-6,CASGTGYNSPLHF,TGTGCCAGCGGGACAGGTTATAATTCACCCCTCCACTTT
TRBV20-1,TRBD2,-,TRBJ2-2,CSASAGTSGGELFF,TGCAGTGCTAGTGCCGGGACTAGCGGCGGGGAGCTGTTTTTT
TRBV7-8,-,-,TRBJ2-1,CASSSLGGGLSSYNEQFF,TGTGCCAGCAGCTCCCTAGGAGGGGGCCTAAGCTCCTACAATGAGCAGTTCTTC
TRBV3-1/TRBV3-2,-,once,TRBJ1-6,CASSQGWQGNSPLHF,TGTGCCAGCAGCCAAGGGTGGCAGGGGAATTCACCCCTCCACTTT
TRBV11-2,-,-,TRBJ1-1,CANSLAGFDEAFF,TGTGCCAACAGCTTAGCAGGGTTCGATGAAGCTTTCTTT
TRBV29-1,TRBD1,-,TRBJ1-2,CSVTDREFGYGYTF,TGCAGCGTTACGGACAGGGAGTTTGGCTATGGCTACACCTTC
TRBV7-2,TRBD2,-,TRBJ2-7,CASSFSGRAEDEQYF,TGTGCCAGCAGCTTTAGCGGGAGGGCCGAGGACGAGCAGTACTTC
TRBV30,TRBD1,-,TRBJ1-2,CAWSQTRRTGGYTF,TGTGCCTGGAGTCAAACACGACGGACAGGTGGCTACACCTTC
TRBV9,-,few,TRBJ1-1,CASSSGHLLNTEAFF,TGTGCCAGCAGCTCGGGACACCTCCTGAACACTGAAGCTTTCTTT
TRBV5-1,TRBD2,-,TRBJ2-7,CASSLGGLAGGEQYF,TGCGCCAGCAGCCTCGGCGGGCTAGCGGGAGGTGAGCAGTACTTC
TRBV27,TRBD2,-,TRBJ2-4,CASSTTRGTVGLAVLLAKNIQYF,TGTGCCAGCAGCACTACTCGAGGGACAGTGGGACTAGCGGTATTACTAGCCAAAAACATTCAGTACTTC
TRBV18,-,-,TRBJ2-5,CASSPEGPETQYF,TGTGCCAGCTCACCGGAGGGTCCAGAGACCCAGTACTTC
TRBV11-2,TRBD2,-,TRBJ2-1,CASRTRLAGKYNEQFF,TGTGCCAGCAGGACAAGACTAGCGGGTAAATACAATGAGCAGTTCTTC
TRBV19,-,-,TRBJ1-2,CASSLGLSSNYGYTF,TGTGCCAGTAGTTTAGGACTCTCCAGTAACTATGGCTACACCTTC
TRBV12-5,TRBD1,few,TRBJ1-1,CASGFGYRGIFF,TGTGCTAGTGGTTTTGGTTACAGGGGGATTTTCTTT
TRBV7-8,-,-,TRBJ2-2,CASSAGTAGTGELFF,TGTGCCAGCAGCGCAGGGACAGCGGGCACCGGGGAGCTGTTTTTT
TRBV5-1,-,-,TRBJ2-1,CASSLGLGNEQFF,TGCGCCAGCAGCTTGGGACTAGGTAATGAGCAGTTCTTC
TRBV27,-,-,TRBJ1-2,CASSFRDMGYGYTF,TGTGCCAGCAGTTTCCGGGACATGGGCTATGGCTACACCTTC
TRBV7-9,TRBD2,-,TRBJ2-7,CASSLAVAGGNYEQYF,TGTGCCAGCAGCTTAGCCGTAGCGGGAGGGAACTACGAGCAGTACTTC
TRBV5-8,TRBD1,-,TRBJ1-3,CASSLGTGFGNTIYF,TGTGCCAGCAGCCTTGGGACAGGGTTTGGAAACACCATATATTTT
TRBV30,TRBD1,once,TRBJ1-6,CAWSRGTQGALSPLHF,TGTGCCTGGAGTAGGGGGACACAGGGGGCGCTTTCACCCCTCCACTTT
TRBV2,TRBD1,-,TRBJ1-3,CASSAGTGTDTIYF,TGTGCCAGCAGCGCCGGGACAGGGACGGACACCATATATTTT
TRBV28,-,-,TRBJ2-1,CASSLSGDEQFF,TGTGCCAGCAGCCTCTCAGGGGATGAGCAGTTCTTC
TRBV7-3,-,-,TRBJ2-7,CASSPIVGYEQYF,TGTGCCAGCAGCCCCATCGTCGGCTACGAGCAGTACTTC
TRBV28,-,-,TRBJ1-3,CASSVEGLSGNTIYF,TGTGCCAGCTCGGTCGAGGGCCTTAGTGGAAACACCATATATTTT
TRBV11-2,-,-,TRBJ2-5,CASNLQDLQETQYF,TGTGCCAGCAACTTACAGGACTTGCAAGAGACCCAGTACTTC
TRBV6-5,TRBD1,once,TRBJ1-5,CATIRGPNQPQHF,TGTGCCACCATAAGGGGGCCCAATCAGCCCCAGCATTTT
TRBV14,-,-,TRBJ1-1,CASSQDRGIGTEAFF,TGTGCCAGCAGCCAAGATCGAGGGATCGGCACTGAAGCTTTCTTT
TRBV7-2,TRBD2,-,TRBJ2-3,CASSLTSGGDTDTQYF,TGTGCCAGCAGCTTAACTAGCGGGGGGGACACAGATACGCAGTATTTT
TRBV3-1/TRBV3-2,TRBD1,-,TRBJ1-6,CASSTLDRGHNSPLHF,TGTGCCAGCTCTACCCTGGACAGGGGGCATAATTCACCCCTCCACTTT
TRBV27,TRBD1,-,TRBJ2-2,CASSGTVNTGELFF,TGTGCCAGCAGTGGGACAGTTAACACCGGGGAGCTGTTTTTT